Listed here are 14 T cell receptor beta chains from one sample, sequenced in a study of regulatory T cells in long-lasting Graves disease. CDR3 regions were amplified by Arm-PCR using iRepertoire HTBI primers to build TCR beta libraries. MiXCR was run by TCRdb on the multiplex PCR reads, yielding one entry per CDR3 protein. The profile shows 350,000 to 500,000 distinct CDR3 sequences, about 16% of them singletons. Indicated time point: newly diagnosed GD, antithyroid drugs for less than 3 months. PBMC RNA served as the TCR library source. The sample was also reused in another study, on T cells in Graves' hyperthyroidism and ophthalmopathy.

The material was peripheral blood mononuclear cells (PBMCs), obtained at new diagnosis, from a patient treated with antithyroid drugs. Receptor source: a woman aged 18 to 35 with Graves disease.

This clonotype has at least ten counts. The V call is TRBV7-9, the J call TRBJ2-7; a weak D match, TRBD2 (5 bases). The CDR3 spans 13 residues. The germline V and J ends were trimmed by 5 bases and 5 bases, with 13 bases remaining between them. Looked up from germline, CDR1 is SEHNR and CDR2 is FQNEAQ (reference sequence). The CDR3 DNA is TGTGCCAGCAGCCTAGTGGCTAGCAACGAGCAGTACTTC. Its protein product is CASSLVASNEQYF. The variable domain in full, with the rest retrieved from reference TRBV7-9 and TRBJ2-7, is DTGVSQNPRHKITKRGQNVTFRCDPISEHNRLYWYRQTLGQGPEFLTYFQNEAQLEKSRLLSDRFSAERPKGSFSTLEIQRTEQGDSAMYLCASSLVASNEQYFGPGTRLTVT.

This clonotype was observed a handful of times. The chain uses TRBV29-1 and TRBJ1-1, with unresolved D. Germline V gene lookup returns CDR1 SQVTM and CDR2 ANQGSEA. V gave up 2 bases and J gave up 5 bases, with 9 bases separating them. The CDR3 runs 12 residues. For the CDR3, the DNA is TGCAGCGTTGAACTGGGATGGACTGAAGCTTTCTTT. Amino acids: CSVELGWTEAFF.

This clonotype was counted many times. V usage is TRBV2 and J usage is TRBJ1-5; TRBD1 matches 8 bases. V gave up 4 bases and J gave up 6 bases; unmatched junction bases: 5. The CDR3 loop spans 14 amino acids. The germline V gene encodes CDR1 SNHLY and CDR2 FYNNEI. The CDR3 loop is CASSVHRGSQPQHF. CDR3 nucleotide sequence: TGTGCCAGCAGTGTCCACAGGGGGAGTCAGCCCCAGCATTTT.

About this clonotype: A much larger clone is a single base away; this may be a read error. The chain links TRBV28 to TRBJ2-5; TRBD2 agrees at 11 bases. CDR1 is MDHEN and CDR2 is SYDVKM in the germline V gene. V trimming: 7 bases; J trimming: 5 bases; junction bases outside the gene matches: 15. This CDR3 contains 17 residues. CDR3 bases: TGTGCCAGCACCCCGCCCGTCGGGACTAGCGGTTCGGAGACCCAGTACTTC. It encodes CASTPPVGTSGSETQYF.

This clonotype appeared many times. This sequence joins TRBV28 and TRBJ1-2, with 8 nucleotides matching TRBD1. The J segment lost 4 bases and the V segment lost 9 bases, leaving 13 bases of the junction unmatched. This CDR3 has 15 amino acids. Germline CDR1 and CDR2: MDHEN and SYDVKM. The CDR3 DNA reads as TGTGCCAGTACCCTGGACAGGGCGAGCGCCTATGGCTACACCTTC. Amino acids: CASTLDRASAYGYTF.

J is TRBJ1-3 and V is TRBV19; D gene unclear. Germline V gene sequence: CDR1 LNHDA, CDR2 SQIVND (reference sequence). This CDR3 region has 13 residues. Trimming took off 3 bases at V and 0 bases at J, with 3 bases between the two ends. The CDR3 sequence: CASSISSGNTIYF. The CDR3 DNA sequence: TGTGCCAGTAGTATCAGCTCTGGAAACACCATATATTTT.

At least ten counts were recorded for this clonotype. CDR3 sequence reads: CASSSSVGSGDTQYF. CDR3 DNA sequence: TGCGCCAGCAGCTCCTCGGTCGGGAGTGGAGATACGCAGTATTTT. This chain uses TRBV5-1 with TRBJ2-3, with a tentative D call TRBD2 (6 bases). CDR3 length: 15 amino acids. From germline, CDR1 is SGHRS and CDR2 YFSETQ. The ends were cut back, 3 bases at V and 5 bases at J, with 16 bases in the middle. Full variable domain (missing parts from reference TRBV5-1 and TRBJ2-3): KAGVTQTPRYLIKTRGQQVTLSCSPISGHRSVSWYQQTPGQGLQFLFEYFSETQRNKGNFPGRFSGRQFSNSRSEMNVSTLELGDSALYLCASSSSVGSGDTQYFGPGTRLTVL.

This clonotype was counted between two and nine times. The chain combines TRBV11-1 with TRBJ1-1; 7 nucleotides agree with TRBD1. V was clipped by 5 bases and J by 3 bases; unmatched bases: 6. The CDR3 runs 14 residues. CDR1 and CDR2 from the germline V gene are SGHAT and FQDESV (reference sequence). CDR3 bases: TGTGCCAGCAGCCCGGCAGGGGGGCACACTGAAGCTTTCTTT. Its translation: CASSPAGGHTEAFF.

This clonotype appeared a few times. A read error may produce the germline difference seen at one junction end. The chain carries TRBV7-7 and TRBJ2-5; TRBD1 might be the D (5 bases). The germline CDR1 and CDR2 sequences are SSHAT and FNYEAQ (reference sequence). The CDR3 covers 17 residues. CDR3 sequence: CASSLRSGALGKETQYF. The CDR3 DNA follows: TGTGCTAGCAGCTTAAGGAGTGGGGCGCTGGGGAAAGAGACCCAGTACTTC.

V and J are TRBV20-1 and TRBJ2-5; 7 nucleotides align to TRBD1. CDR3 length equals 13 residues. The germline CDR1 and CDR2 sequences are DFQATT and SNEGSKA (reference sequence). With V trimmed by 7 bases and J by 4 bases, 9 bases remained unmatched. The DNA for the CDR3 is TGCAGTGGCAAACAGGGGCGCGGAGAGACCCAGTACTTC. Translated, it gives CSGKQGRGETQYF.

The sample holds many counts of this clonotype. J is TRBJ2-2 and V is TRBV20-1; a possible D gene is TRBD2 (5 bases). Germline V gene lookup returns CDR1 DFQATT and CDR2 SNEGSKA (reference sequence). V was shortened by 0 bases and J by 4 bases, with 12 bases between the two germline ends. The CDR3 spans 15 residues. The CDR3 region is CSARDRLSGTGELFF. The CDR3 DNA reads as TGCAGTGCTAGAGACCGACTATCAGGCACCGGGGAGCTGTTTTTT.

This chain joins TRBV28 and TRBJ2-7, with 8 nucleotides matching TRBD1. J gave up 2 bases and V 5 bases, and 5 bases lay outside the gene matches. Germline-derived CDR1 and CDR2 are MDHEN and SYDVKM. The CDR3 consists of 14 residues. Here the CDR3 reads CASSPVDRAYEQYF. Written as DNA, the CDR3 is TGTGCCAGCAGTCCTGTGGACAGGGCCTACGAGCAGTACTTC.

About this clonotype: This could be a read error, since a much larger clone is one nucleotide away. The chain couples TRBV7-2 to TRBJ2-5; possibly TRBD2 for D (5 bases). The CDR3 length is 14 residues. Germline V gene lookup returns CDR1 SGHTA and CDR2 FQGNSA. V shed 4 bases and J shed 1 base, with 10 bases lying between them. This CDR3 reads CASSSRGIQETQYF. CDR3 bases: TGTGCCAGCAGCTCACGGGGAATCCAAGAGACCCAGTACTTC.

This clonotype was recorded many times. The V and J genes are TRBV6-1 and TRBJ2-1, with D perhaps assigned TRBD1 or TRBD2 (5 bases each). CDR3 length: 15 amino acids. In germline, CDR1 is MNHNS, CDR2 SASEGT. Trimming removed 5 bases from V and 3 bases from J, with 14 bases in between. The CDR3 sequence is CASSLTGTVYNEQFF. The CDR3 DNA reads TGTGCCAGCAGTCTAACCGGGACCGTCTACAATGAGCAGTTCTTC.